This T cell receptor (beta chain) was found in a study of cytomegalovirus exposure and HLA in healthy donors. The CDR3 loop spans 15 amino acids. Germline V gene lookup returns CDR1 SQVTM and CDR2 ANQGSEA. V was clipped by 3 bases and J by 1 base, with 13 bases between them. PCR was performed using 60 Vbeta and 13 Jbeta primers. The assay was immunoSEQ multiplex PCR, and TCRdb's table has in-frame clones only and misses some. The table includes some 160,000 clones, 85% detected once. Sequencing used PBMCs. This TCR was sampled from a man aged 30 to 45 in good health and CMV-seropositive. The chain couples TRBV29-1 to TRBJ2-1, with a weak D call TRBD2 (7 bases). CDR3 loop: CSVDGGQRSYNEQFF. DNA for the CDR3: TGCAGCGTTGACGGGGGGCAACGGTCCTACAATGAGCAGTTCTTC.